The T cell receptor (beta chain) described here comes from a study of blood T cells in healthy people across ages. Study-level findings and limits: It was the long-lived donors that had more naive CD4+ cells and higher diversity than aged donors.

This CDR3 comprises 14 residues. Trimming pared 5 bases from V and 6 bases from J, leaving 17 bases between. CDR1 is SEHNR, CDR2 FQNEAQ, per germline (reference sequence). Details on this clonotype: Its antigen is as yet unknown.

Primed by a sample-barcoded 5' primer and a J-beta primer mix, a second PCR proceeded for about 6 to 12 cycles. Each cDNA molecule received a tag from a template-switch adaptor that had 12 random nucleotides. Sequencing recovered at least 3 million CDR3-containing paired-end reads from each sample. TCRdb passed the 5' RACE reads through MiXCR, listing each CDR3 protein once. The data show roughly 550,000 distinct CDR3 sequences, nearly 25% seen once. These data also featured in a second study, about T cells of mothers and their children. That report notes: Each donor was one of three healthy Caucasian mothers or one of their six children.

The chain carries TRBV7-9 and TRBJ2-7; D possibly matches TRBD1 or TRBD2 (5 bases each). This receptor was identified in a boy aged 5-17 years in good health. The sample was blood. Here the CDR3 DNA reads TGTGCCAGCAGCCTCGGGGCTACAGGTGGCGAGCAGTACTTC. Translating gives CASSLGATGGEQYF. The whole variable domain, filled in from reference TRBV7-9 and TRBJ2-7, reads DTGVSQNPRHKITKRGQNVTFRCDPISEHNRLYWYRQTLGQGPEFLTYFQNEAQLEKSRLLSDRFSAERPKGSFSTLEIQRTEQGDSAMYLCASSLGATGGEQYFGPGTRLTVT.